Listed below are T cell receptor beta chains from one sample, sequenced in a study of blood T cells in healthy people across ages. TCRdb re-called the 5' RACE reads through MiXCR, storing one row per CDR3 protein. The sample has 650,000 to 700,000 distinct CDR3 sequences; roughly 30% are singletons. The sample was blood. The receptors were gathered from a woman at least 80 years old in good health. Both conserved end residues are part of each CDR3. A D gene is named only where the DNA matches it firmly. Size values are once, few and many counts, or a class for expanded clones, and some rows have none.

d_gene | len | abundance | j_gene | v_gene | CDR3aa | CDR3nt
. | 15 | many | TRBJ1-6 | TRBV20-1 | CSARDRRWENSPLHF | TGCAGTGCTAGAGATCGACGGTGGGAGAATTCACCCCTCCACTTT
. | 11 | many | TRBJ2-1 | TRBV20-1 | CSARDRLEQFF | TGCAGTGCTAGAGATCGTCTTGAGCAGTTCTTC
TRBD1 | 15 | many | TRBJ2-1 | TRBV18 | CASSPRGQTNNEQFF | TGTGCCAGCTCACCAAGGGGACAGACAAACAATGAGCAGTTCTTC
TRBD1 | 17 | . | TRBJ2-5 | TRBV7-2 | CASNPGAGTGFQETQYF | TGTGCCAGCAACCCTGGGGCCGGGACAGGGTTTCAAGAGACCCAGTACTTC
TRBD2 | 17 | many | TRBJ2-5 | TRBV4-1 | CASSHRGTSGIQETQYF | TGCGCCAGCAGCCATCGAGGGACTAGCGGGATCCAAGAGACCCAGTACTTC
. | 16 | many | TRBJ2-7 | TRBV12-3/TRBV12-4 | CASSLGGLQNSYEQYF | TGTGCCAGCAGTCTTGGAGGACTCCAGAACTCCTACGAGCAGTACTTC
. | 13 | . | TRBJ1-5 | TRBV7-9 | CASSPGVDQPQHF | TGTGCCAGCAGCCCAGGGGTGGATCAGCCCCAGCATTTT
. | 15 | many | TRBJ2-5 | TRBV5-5 | CASSSLAGMRETQYF | TGTGCCAGCAGTTCCTTGGCGGGGATGCGGGAGACCCAGTACTTC
. | 11 | many | TRBJ2-7 | TRBV30 | CAWSQNYEQYF | TGTGCCTGGAGTCAAAACTACGAGCAGTACTTC
TRBD2 | 15 | many | TRBJ2-7 | TRBV7-2 | CASSFSGGPTYEQYF | TGTGCCAGCAGCTTTAGCGGGGGCCCAACCTACGAGCAGTACTTC
. | 15 | . | TRBJ1-1 | TRBV7-2 | CASNLAAWGNTEAFF | TGTGCCAGCAACTTAGCGGCGTGGGGGAATACTGAAGCTTTCTTT